These 5 T cell receptor beta chains were sequenced from one sample in a study of T cell responses to AZD1222 COVID-19 vaccine. Sequencing was performed with immunoSEQ multiplex PCR; in TCRdb, only in-frame clones are kept and a portion is missing. The sample lists 100,000 or so clones; more than 70% were seen once. Sequencing was performed on peripheral blood, taken on day 0 of AZD1222 vaccination. The receptors stem from an adult in good health.

Regarding this clone: The sample holds other DNA sequences that translate to the same CDR3. The V and J genes are TRBV2 and TRBJ1-4, with 7 bases lining up with TRBD1. With 3 bases clipped from V and 8 bases from J, the junction kept 3 bases outside the gene matches. The CDR3 is 13 amino acids. From germline, CDR1 is SNHLY and CDR2 FYNNEI. The CDR3 sequence: CASSETGREKLFF. CDR3 nucleotide sequence: TGTGCCAGCAGTGAGACAGGGCGCGAAAAACTGTTTTTT.

The chain recombines TRBV12-3 or TRBV12-4 with TRBJ1-4; weak D call: TRBD1 (5 bases). The CDR3 is 13 residues long. V gave up 6 bases and J gave up 7 bases, with 12 bases separating them. Here the CDR3 DNA reads TGTGCCAGCAGCCGTCAGACAGCTGAAAAACTGTTTTTT. Protein sequence: CASSRQTAEKLFF.

This clone has only one observation. The chain recombines TRBV10-2 with TRBJ1-5, with D possibly TRBD1 on 5 matching bases. This CDR3 comprises 13 residues. CDR1 is WSHSY, CDR2 SAAADI, per germline. The V end lost 4 bases, the J end lost 11 bases, and 15 bases lay between the germline ends. The CDR3 is CASSGGRGMAQHF. In DNA, the CDR3 is TGCGCCAGCAGTGGCGGGCGGGGGATGGCCCAGCATTTT.

The chain has TRBV3-1 (or the pseudogene TRBV3-2) and TRBJ1-1; D is unclear. Germline assignment: CDR1 LGHDT and CDR2 YNNKEL (reference sequence). Trimming took 6 bases from V and 0 from J, leaving 17 bases between them. This CDR3 region has 16 residues. CDR3 region: CASSKAGTRMNTEAFF. The CDR3 DNA is TGTGCCAGCAGTAAGGCGGGAACGCGAATGAACACTGAAGCTTTCTTT.

The gene calls are TRBV5-1 and TRBJ2-3; 9 bases line up with TRBD2. J lost 5 bases, V lost 3 bases, and 10 bases had no gene match. This CDR3 has 16 residues. CDR1 is SGHRS, CDR2 YFSETQ, per germline. The CDR3 DNA sequence: TGCGCCAGCAGCTCCCCTGGCGGGGGGGCGGAAGATACGCAGTATTTT. Translation: CASSSPGGGAEDTQYF.